In its sample, the clone carrying this T cell receptor (delta chain) was seen a few times. The protein that TCRdb holds for this DNA derives from a much larger clone and differs from the translated DNA at residue 7, which likely indicates a read error; the protein shown here is translated from the DNA. The sample belongs to a study of gamma-delta chains in newborns, infants, children. Study-level background: Innate gammadelta T cells reportedly expand polyclonally right after birth, driven by microbial exposure, per the title.

This CDR3 spans 19 amino acids. The germline V gene encodes CDR1 GEAIGNYY and CDR2 EKD. V lost 2 bases to trimming and J lost 0 bases; unmatched junction nucleotides: 8. TCRdb re-called the reads with CATT. The sample has 5,200 or so delta-chain clones; around 2.8% are singletons. The chain employs TRDV2 and TRDJ3; TRDD3 agrees at 8 bases. Source material: blood. The clonotype originates from a child who was a newborn, infant or young child, either healthy, febrile or measles-vaccinated (not recorded which). CDR3 bases: TGTGCCTGTGACATACTGAGGGATACGAGCTCCTGGGACACCCGACAGATGTTTTTC. Translated, it gives CACDILRDTSSWDTRQMFF.